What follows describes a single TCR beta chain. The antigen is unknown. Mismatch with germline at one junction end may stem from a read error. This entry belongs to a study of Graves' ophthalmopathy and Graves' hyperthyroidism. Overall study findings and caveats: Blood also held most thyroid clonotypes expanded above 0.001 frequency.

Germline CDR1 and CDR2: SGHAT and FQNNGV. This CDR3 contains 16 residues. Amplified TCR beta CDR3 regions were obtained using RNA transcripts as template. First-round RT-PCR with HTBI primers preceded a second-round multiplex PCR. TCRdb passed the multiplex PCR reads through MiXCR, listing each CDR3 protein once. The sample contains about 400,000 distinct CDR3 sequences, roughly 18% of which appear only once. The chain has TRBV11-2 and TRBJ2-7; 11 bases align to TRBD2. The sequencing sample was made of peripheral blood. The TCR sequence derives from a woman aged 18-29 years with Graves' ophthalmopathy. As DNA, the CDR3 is TGTGCCAGCAGCATAGAGGGGACTAGCGGCACCTACGAGCAGTACTTC. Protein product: CASSIEGTSGTYEQYF.